This T cell receptor (beta chain) is drawn from a study of blood T cell repertoires in COVID-19 (dated by TCRdb to the early 2020s). Study-level background: The collaborator samples originated in the United States, Italy and Spain and spanned the acute and convalescent phases of COVID-19. The material from the prospective study consisted of cDNA or gDNA derived from T cells, B-cell-depleted T cells, or PBMCs. Subjects who had been exposed to COVID-19, were actively infected with it, or had recovered from it provided the deeply sampled blood TCRbeta repertoires that made up the dataset. The repertoires were released in a freely available public database meant as a resource for research on the immune response to SARS-CoV-2. Samples came from the ongoing ImmuneRACE study (first 160 participants) plus 1,254 subjects from 6 global collaborators. The sample metadata nearly always contained a de-identified subject ID, COVID-19 status, age in years and sex. Where available, HLA class I and class II types were obtained from metadata supplied by the sample provider rather than from assay-based typing. General study outcomes and caveats: Clinical and demographic metadata were provided uncurated, with the amount varying by source and participant.

The immunoSEQ Assay, a bias-controlled multiplex PCR, was used to amplify TCRbeta CDR3 regions from genomic DNA. Processing in the source paper ran as follows. Nucleated cell counts per sample were estimated from amplification of reference gene primers within the assay. To quantify the absolute abundance of each unique TCRbeta CDR3 rearrangement, sequence reads were collapsed and filtered. For each sample, productive Simpson clonality was calculated as the square root of Simpson's diversity index across productive rearrangements. The clones in this table, taken by TCRdb from immuneACCESS, are in-frame only. Not every clone is retained; where verified, under half of the shortfall comes from an unresolved V gene, and the cause of the rest is unknown. The V and J calls and the clone size are those of that table, but D and trimming were determined from the DNA. This sample has 360,000 or so clones in its table, and 90% of those were observed once. The biggest ten clones account for 6.5% of the sample.

This clone has only one observation. No cognate antigen has been identified for it. It has no much larger one-base neighbor in the sample; base qualities were not kept. The collaborating institutions used their own protocols to collect whole blood in K2EDTA tubes. For TCRbeta analysis, collaborator samples were shipped as frozen whole blood, as isolated PBMCs, or as DNA extracted from either sample type. The junction shows trimming of 7 bases on V and 7 bases on J, plus 10 bases between the germline ends. The CDR3 runs 11 residues from the cysteine to the phenylalanine. The only DNA kept is the CDR3, 33 bases in frame from the first base. The germline V gene (reference sequence) yields MNHNY for CDR1 and SVGAGI for CDR2.

The clonotype was recovered from a young man with active or convalescent COVID-19. The chain joins TRBV6-6 to TRBJ2-5; the D region possibly corresponds to TRBD1 (6 bases align). The sequenced sample was peripheral blood. The CDR3 protein is CASTQGTTQYF. The sequenced DNA: TGTGCCAGCACGCAGGGGACGACCCAGTACTTC.